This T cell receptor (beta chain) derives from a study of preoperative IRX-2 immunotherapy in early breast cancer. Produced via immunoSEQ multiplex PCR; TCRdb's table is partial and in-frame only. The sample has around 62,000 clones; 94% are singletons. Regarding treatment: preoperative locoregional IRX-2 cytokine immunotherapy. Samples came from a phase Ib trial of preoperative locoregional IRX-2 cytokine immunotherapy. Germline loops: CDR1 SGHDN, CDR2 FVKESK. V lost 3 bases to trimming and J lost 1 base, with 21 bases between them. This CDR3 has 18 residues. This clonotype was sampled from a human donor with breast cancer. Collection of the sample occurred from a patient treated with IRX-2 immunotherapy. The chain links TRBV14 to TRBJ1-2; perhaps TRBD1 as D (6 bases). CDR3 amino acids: CASSHDGLTGVDNYGYTF. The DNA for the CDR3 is TGTGCCAGCAGCCACGATGGCCTGACAGGCGTTGATAACTATGGCTACACCTTC.